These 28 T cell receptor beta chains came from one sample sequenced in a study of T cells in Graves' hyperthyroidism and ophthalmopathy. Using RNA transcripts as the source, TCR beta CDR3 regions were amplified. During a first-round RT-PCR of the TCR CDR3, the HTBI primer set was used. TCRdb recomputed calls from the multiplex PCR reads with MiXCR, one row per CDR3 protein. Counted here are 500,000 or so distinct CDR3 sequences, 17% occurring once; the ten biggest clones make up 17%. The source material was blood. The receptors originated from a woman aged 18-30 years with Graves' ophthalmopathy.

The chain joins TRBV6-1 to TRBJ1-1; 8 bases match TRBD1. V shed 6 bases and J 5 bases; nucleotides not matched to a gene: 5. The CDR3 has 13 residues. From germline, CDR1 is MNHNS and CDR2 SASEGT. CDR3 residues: CASREQGVTEAFF. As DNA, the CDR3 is TGTGCCAGCAGAGAACAGGGGGTTACTGAAGCTTTCTTT.

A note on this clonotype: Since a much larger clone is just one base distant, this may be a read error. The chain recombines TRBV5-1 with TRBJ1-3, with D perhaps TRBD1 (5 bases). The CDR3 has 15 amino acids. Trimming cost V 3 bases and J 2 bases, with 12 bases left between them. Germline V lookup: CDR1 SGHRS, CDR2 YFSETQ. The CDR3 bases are TGCGCCAGCAGCTCACAGGATCCCCCTGGAAACACCATATATTTT. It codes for CASSSQDPPGNTIYF.

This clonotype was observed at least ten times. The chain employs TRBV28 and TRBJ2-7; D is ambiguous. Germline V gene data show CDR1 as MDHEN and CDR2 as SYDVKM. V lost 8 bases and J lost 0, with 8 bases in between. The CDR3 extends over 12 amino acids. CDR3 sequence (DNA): TGTGCCAGCGGACGTTACTCCTACGAGCAGTACTTC. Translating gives CASGRYSYEQYF.

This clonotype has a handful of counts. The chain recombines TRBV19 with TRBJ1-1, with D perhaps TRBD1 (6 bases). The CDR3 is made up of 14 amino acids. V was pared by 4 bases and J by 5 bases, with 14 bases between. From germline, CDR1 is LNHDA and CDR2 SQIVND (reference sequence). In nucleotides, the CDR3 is TGTGCCAGTAGTACCCACCGGGGGCCAACTGAAGCTTTCTTT. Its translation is CASSTHRGPTEAFF.

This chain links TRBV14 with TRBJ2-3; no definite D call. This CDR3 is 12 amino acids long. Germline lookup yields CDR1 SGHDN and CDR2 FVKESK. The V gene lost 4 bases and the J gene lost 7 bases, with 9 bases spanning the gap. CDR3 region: CASSPNHNTQYF. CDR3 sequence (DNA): TGTGCCAGCAGCCCAAACCATAATACGCAGTATTTT. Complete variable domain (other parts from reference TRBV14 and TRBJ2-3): EAGVTQFPSHSVIEKGQTVTLRCDPISGHDNLYWYRRVMGKEIKFLLHFVKESKQDESGMPNNRFLAERTGGTYSTLKVQPAELEDSGVYFCASSPNHNTQYFGPGTRLTVL.

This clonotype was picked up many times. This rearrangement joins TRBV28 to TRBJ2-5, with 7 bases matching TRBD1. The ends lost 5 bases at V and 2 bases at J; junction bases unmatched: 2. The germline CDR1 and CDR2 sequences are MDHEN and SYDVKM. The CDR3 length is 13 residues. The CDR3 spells CASSRDRQETQYF. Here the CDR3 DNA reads TGTGCCAGCAGTCGGGACAGACAAGAGACCCAGTACTTC.

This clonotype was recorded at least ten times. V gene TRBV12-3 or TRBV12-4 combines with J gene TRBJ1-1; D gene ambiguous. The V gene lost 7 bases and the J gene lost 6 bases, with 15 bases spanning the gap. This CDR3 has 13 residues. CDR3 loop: CASIDNEFAEAFF. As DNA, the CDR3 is TGTGCCAGCATCGACAACGAGTTCGCTGAAGCTTTCTTT.

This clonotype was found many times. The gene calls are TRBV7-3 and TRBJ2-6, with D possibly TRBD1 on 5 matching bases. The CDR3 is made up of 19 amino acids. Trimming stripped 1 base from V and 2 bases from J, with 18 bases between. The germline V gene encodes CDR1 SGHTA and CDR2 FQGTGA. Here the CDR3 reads CASSLNPQGPLAGANVLTF. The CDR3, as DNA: TGTGCCAGCAGCTTAAACCCGCAGGGTCCTTTAGCTGGGGCCAACGTCCTGACTTTC. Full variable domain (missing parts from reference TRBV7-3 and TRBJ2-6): GAGVSQTPSNKVTEKGKYVELRCDPISGHTALYWYRQSLGQGPEFLIYFQGTGAADDSGLPNDRFFAVRPEGSVSTLKIQRTERGDSAVYLCASSLNPQGPLAGANVLTFGAGSRLTVL.

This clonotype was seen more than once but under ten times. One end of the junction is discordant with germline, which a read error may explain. Written as DNA, the CDR3 is TGTGCCAACAGCACATGGGACGGGGGCCCTCGGGAGACCCAGTACTTC. Residues: CANSTWDGGPRETQYF. The chain uses TRBV7-2 and TRBJ2-5, with D perhaps given as TRBD1 or TRBD2 (6 bases each). Germline V CDR1 and CDR2: SGHTA, FQGNSA. The CDR3 consists of 16 residues.

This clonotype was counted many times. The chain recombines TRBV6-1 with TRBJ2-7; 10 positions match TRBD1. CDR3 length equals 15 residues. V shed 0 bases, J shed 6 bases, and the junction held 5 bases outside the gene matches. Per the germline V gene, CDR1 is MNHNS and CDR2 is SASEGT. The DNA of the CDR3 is TGTGCCAGCAGTGAAGCGGGGACAGGGGTCGGCGAGCAGTACTTC. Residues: CASSEAGTGVGEQYF.

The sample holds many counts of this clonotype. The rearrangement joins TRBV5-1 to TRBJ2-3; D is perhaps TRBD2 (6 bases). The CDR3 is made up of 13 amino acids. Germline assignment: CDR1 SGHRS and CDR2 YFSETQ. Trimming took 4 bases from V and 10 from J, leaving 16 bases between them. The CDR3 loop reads CASSEETGGSQYF. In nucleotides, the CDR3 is TGCGCCAGCAGCGAAGAGACTGGGGGGTCGCAGTATTTT.

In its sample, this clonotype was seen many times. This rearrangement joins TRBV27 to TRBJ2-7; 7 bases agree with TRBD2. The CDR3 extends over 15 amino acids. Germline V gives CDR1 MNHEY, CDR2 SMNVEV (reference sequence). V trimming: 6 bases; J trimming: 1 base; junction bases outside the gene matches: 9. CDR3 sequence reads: CASSLRAGASYEQYF. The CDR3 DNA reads TGTGCCAGCAGCCTCCGGGCGGGAGCATCCTACGAGCAGTACTTC.

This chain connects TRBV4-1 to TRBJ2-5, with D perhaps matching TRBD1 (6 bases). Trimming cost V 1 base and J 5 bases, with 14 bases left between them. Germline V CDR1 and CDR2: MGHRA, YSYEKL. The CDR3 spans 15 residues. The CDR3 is CASSQVDTTGETQYF. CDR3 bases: TGCGCCAGCAGCCAAGTCGACACCACAGGGGAGACCCAGTACTTC.

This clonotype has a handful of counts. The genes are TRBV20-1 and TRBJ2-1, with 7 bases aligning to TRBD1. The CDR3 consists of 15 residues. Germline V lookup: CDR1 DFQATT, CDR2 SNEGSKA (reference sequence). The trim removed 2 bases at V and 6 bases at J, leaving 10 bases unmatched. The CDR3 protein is CSARPRDSASNEQFF. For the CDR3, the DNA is TGCAGTGCTAGACCCCGGGACAGCGCCTCCAATGAGCAGTTCTTC.

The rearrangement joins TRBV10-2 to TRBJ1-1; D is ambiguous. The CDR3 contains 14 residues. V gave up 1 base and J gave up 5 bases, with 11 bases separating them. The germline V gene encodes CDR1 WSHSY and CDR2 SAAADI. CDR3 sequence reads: CASSEFGDQTEAFF. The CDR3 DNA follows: TGCGCCAGCAGTGAGTTTGGGGATCAGACTGAAGCTTTCTTT.

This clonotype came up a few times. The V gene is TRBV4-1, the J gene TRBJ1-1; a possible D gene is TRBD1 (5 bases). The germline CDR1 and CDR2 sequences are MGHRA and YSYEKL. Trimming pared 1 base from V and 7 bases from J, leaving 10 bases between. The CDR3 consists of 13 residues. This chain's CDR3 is CASSQVDSREAFF. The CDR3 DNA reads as TGCGCCAGCAGCCAAGTTGACAGCCGTGAAGCTTTCTTT.

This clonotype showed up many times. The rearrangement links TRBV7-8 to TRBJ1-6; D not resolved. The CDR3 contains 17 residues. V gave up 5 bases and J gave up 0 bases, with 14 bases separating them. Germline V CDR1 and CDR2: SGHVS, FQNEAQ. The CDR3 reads CASSPRSGSSYNSPLHF. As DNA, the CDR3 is TGTGCCAGCAGCCCAAGGAGCGGCAGCTCCTATAATTCACCCCTCCACTTT.

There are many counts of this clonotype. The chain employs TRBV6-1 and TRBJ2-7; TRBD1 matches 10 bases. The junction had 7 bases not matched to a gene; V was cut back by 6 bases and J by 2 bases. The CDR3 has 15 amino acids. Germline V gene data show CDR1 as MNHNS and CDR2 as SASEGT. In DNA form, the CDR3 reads TGTGCCAGCAGGGACCACGGGACAGGGGCCTACGAGCAGTACTTC. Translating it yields CASRDHGTGAYEQYF.

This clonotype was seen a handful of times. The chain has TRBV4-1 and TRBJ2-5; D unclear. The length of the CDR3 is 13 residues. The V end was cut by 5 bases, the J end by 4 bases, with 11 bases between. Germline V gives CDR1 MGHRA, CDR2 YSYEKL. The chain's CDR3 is CASSWIPRETQYF. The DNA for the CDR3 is TGCGCCAGCAGCTGGATACCACGAGAGACCCAGTACTTC.

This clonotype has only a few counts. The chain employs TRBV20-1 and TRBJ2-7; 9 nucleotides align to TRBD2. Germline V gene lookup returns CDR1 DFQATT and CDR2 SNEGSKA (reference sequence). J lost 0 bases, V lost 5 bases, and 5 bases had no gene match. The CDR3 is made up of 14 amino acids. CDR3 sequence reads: CSASSSGTSYEQYF. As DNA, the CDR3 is TGCAGTGCTTCCTCTAGCGGGACCTCCTACGAGCAGTACTTC.

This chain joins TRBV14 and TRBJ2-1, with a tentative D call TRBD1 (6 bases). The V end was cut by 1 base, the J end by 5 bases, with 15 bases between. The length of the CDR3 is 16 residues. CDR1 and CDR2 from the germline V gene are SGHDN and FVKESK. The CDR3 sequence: CASSQGPGVNDNEQFF. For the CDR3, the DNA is TGTGCCAGCAGCCAAGGACCAGGGGTAAATGACAATGAGCAGTTCTTC.

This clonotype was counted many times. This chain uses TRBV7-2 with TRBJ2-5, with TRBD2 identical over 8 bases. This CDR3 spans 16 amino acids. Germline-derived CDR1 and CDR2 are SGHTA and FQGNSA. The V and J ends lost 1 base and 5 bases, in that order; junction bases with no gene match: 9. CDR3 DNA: TGTGCCAGCAGCTTAGGTCCACGGGAGGGAAGGGAGACCCAGTACTTC. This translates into CASSLGPREGRETQYF. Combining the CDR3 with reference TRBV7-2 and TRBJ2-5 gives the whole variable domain GAGVSQSPSNKVTEKGKDVELRCDPISGHTALYWYRQSLGQGLEFLIYFQGNSAPDKSGLPSDRFSAERTGGSVSTLTIQRTQQEDSAVYLCASSLGPREGRETQYFGPGTRLLVL.

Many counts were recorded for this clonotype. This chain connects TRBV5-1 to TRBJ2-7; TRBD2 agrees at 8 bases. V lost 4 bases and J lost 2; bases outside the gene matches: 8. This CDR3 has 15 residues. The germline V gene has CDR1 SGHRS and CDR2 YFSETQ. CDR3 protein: CASSINSGVPYEQYF. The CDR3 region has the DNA TGCGCCAGCAGCATAAATAGCGGGGTTCCCTACGAGCAGTACTTC.

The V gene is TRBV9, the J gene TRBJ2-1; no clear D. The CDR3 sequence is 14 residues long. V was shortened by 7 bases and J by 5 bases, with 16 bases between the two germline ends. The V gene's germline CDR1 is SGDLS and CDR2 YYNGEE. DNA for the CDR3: TGTGCCAGCGGGGTCGATCTCGGGCACAATGAGCAGTTCTTC. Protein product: CASGVDLGHNEQFF.

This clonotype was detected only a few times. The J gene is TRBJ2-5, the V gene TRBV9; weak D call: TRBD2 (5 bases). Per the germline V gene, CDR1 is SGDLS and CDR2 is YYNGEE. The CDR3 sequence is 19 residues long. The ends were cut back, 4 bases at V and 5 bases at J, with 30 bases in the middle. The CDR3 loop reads CASSPSGVGRGTLGETQYF. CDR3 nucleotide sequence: TGTGCCAGCAGCCCGAGCGGAGTTGGTCGGGGAACCTTGGGGGAGACCCAGTACTTC.

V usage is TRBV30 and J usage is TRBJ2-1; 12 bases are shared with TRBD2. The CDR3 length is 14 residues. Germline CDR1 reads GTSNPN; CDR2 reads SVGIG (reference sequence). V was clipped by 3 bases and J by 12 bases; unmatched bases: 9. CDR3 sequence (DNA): TGTGCCTGGAGCGGACTAGCGGGGCGTTCTCGGCAGTTCTTC. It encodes CAWSGLAGRSRQFF.

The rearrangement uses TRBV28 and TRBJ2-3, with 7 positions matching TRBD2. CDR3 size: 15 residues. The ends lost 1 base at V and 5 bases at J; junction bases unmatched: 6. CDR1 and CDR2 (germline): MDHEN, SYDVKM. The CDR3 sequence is CASSLSGAGVDTQYF. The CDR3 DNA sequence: TGTGCCAGCAGTTTATCCGGGGCGGGGGTAGATACGCAGTATTTT.

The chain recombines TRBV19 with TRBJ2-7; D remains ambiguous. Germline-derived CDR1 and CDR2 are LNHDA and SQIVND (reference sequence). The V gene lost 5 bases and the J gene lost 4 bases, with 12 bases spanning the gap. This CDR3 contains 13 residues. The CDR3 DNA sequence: TGTGCCAGTAGTCATGGAATTGGTTACGAGCAGTACTTC. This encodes CASSHGIGYEQYF.